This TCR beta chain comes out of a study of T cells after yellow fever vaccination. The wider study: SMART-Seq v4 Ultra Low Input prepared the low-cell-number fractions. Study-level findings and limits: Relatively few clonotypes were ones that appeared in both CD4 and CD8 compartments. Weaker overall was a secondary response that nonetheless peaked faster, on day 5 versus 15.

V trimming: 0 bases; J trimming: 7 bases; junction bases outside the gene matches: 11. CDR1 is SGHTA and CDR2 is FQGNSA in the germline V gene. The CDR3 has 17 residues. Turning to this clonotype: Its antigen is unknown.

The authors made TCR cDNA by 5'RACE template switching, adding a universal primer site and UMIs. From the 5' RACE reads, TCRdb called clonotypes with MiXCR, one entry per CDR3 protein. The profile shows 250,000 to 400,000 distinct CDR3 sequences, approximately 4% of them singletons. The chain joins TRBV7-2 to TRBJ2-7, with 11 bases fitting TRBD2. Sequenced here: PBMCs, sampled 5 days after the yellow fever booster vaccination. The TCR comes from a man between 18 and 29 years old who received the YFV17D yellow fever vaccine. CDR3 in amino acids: CASSLAAGVAGGQEQYF. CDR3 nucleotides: TGTGCCAGCAGCTTAGCGGCGGGAGTAGCGGGGGGGCAAGAGCAGTACTTC.